Below are 24 T cell receptor beta chains sequenced from a single sample in a study of shared T cell receptors in the human thymus. Using immunoSEQ multiplex PCR, the repertoire was profiled, and TCRdb retains in-frame clones only, with some absent. The sample includes some 660,000 clones, around 87% of them seen just once. The data were also submitted as part of a second study, on human thymus T cells.

Sequenced sample: thymocytes. All receptors derive from a boy under two years old with a congenital heart defect.

This rearrangement joins TRBV7-9 to TRBJ1-2, with TRBD1 as a possible D gene (6 bases). This CDR3 has 18 amino acids. V shed 5 bases and J shed 2 bases, with 24 bases lying between them. Germline CDR1 and CDR2: SEHNR and FQNEAQ (reference sequence). The CDR3 DNA reads TGTGCCAGCAGCGGGACACATTCTTATATGGTACTCAACTATGGCTACACCTTC. This codes for CASSGTHSYMVLNYGYTF.

This clone is a singleton in its sample. The CDR3 is CATSRVPTGKTDTQYF. DNA for the CDR3: TGTGCCACCAGCAGAGTCCCCACAGGGAAAACAGATACGCAGTATTTT. The V gene is TRBV15, the J gene TRBJ2-3; tentative D call: TRBD1 (6 bases). Trimming took 1 base from V and 3 from J, leaving 14 bases between them. Germline V gives CDR1 LNHNV, CDR2 YYDKDF (reference sequence). This CDR3 is 16 amino acids long.

The chain carries TRBV6-1 and TRBJ2-3; 8 nucleotides match TRBD1. This CDR3 spans 15 amino acids. V was clipped by 6 bases and J by 10 bases; unmatched bases: 15. CDR1 and CDR2 (germline): MNHNS, SASEGT. The CDR3 bases are TGTGCCAGCAGGAAATGGACAGGGAACATTAAGCCGCAGTATTTT. This codes for CASRKWTGNIKPQYF.

The genes are TRBV11-2 and TRBJ1-3; 8 nucleotides align to TRBD1. Per germline, CDR1 SGHAT and CDR2 FQNNGV. Germline trimming cut 5 bases from V and 3 bases from J; bases unmatched to any gene: 3. This CDR3 contains 14 residues. Here the CDR3 DNA reads TGTGCCAGCAGCCAGGGGGCAGGTGGAAACACCATATATTTT. It codes for CASSQGAGGNTIYF.

This rearrangement joins TRBV27 to TRBJ1-5, with 9 bases aligning to TRBD1. After removal of 3 bases from V and 3 bases from J, the junction contained 3 bases not matched to a gene. This CDR3 contains 15 residues. Germline-derived CDR1 and CDR2 are MNHEY and SMNVEV (reference sequence). The CDR3 DNA reads TGTGCCAGCAGTTTTTACAGGGGGCCCAATCAGCCCCAGCATTTT. As protein: CASSFYRGPNQPQHF.

This chain links TRBV19 with TRBJ2-1, with D possibly matching TRBD1 (8 bases). Trimming pared 6 bases from V and 8 bases from J, leaving 14 bases between. The CDR3 covers 13 residues. Germline-derived CDR1 and CDR2 are LNHDA and SQIVND (reference sequence). The CDR3 nucleotides are TGTGCCAGTAGGTCTACAGGGGGGGATGAGCAGTTCTTC. Its protein product is CASRSTGGDEQFF.

This clone appeared once. The chain combines TRBV10-2 with TRBJ2-7; 9 bases fit TRBD2. CDR1 is WSHSY and CDR2 is SAAADI in the germline V gene. This CDR3 is built from 17 residues. V shed 0 bases, J shed 3 bases, and the junction held 9 bases outside the gene matches. CDR3 residues: CASSESSGSPLIYEQYF. The DNA of the CDR3 is TGCGCCAGCAGTGAGTCTAGCGGGAGCCCTCTGATCTACGAGCAGTACTTC.

The chain links TRBV28 to TRBJ2-6, with 9 bases identical to TRBD1. CDR3 length equals 18 residues. CDR1 is MDHEN and CDR2 is SYDVKM in the germline V gene. The V and J ends lost 4 bases and 0 bases, in that order; junction bases with no gene match: 7. The CDR3 DNA reads TGTGCCAGCAGTTCGGGTACGACAGGGGGCTCTGGGGCCAACGTCCTGACTTTC. Its protein product is CASSSGTTGGSGANVLTF.

The rearrangement uses TRBV27 and TRBJ2-7; 10 bases are shared with TRBD1. This CDR3 contains 14 residues. Germline V lookup: CDR1 MNHEY, CDR2 SMNVEV (reference sequence). J gave up 4 bases and V 5 bases, and 5 bases lay outside the gene matches. For the CDR3, the DNA is TGTGCCAGCAGTACCCGACAGGGGGCGTACGAGCAGTACTTC. Protein product: CASSTRQGAYEQYF.

The chain uses TRBV7-9 and TRBJ2-3; 9 nucleotides match TRBD2. Germline assignment: CDR1 SEHNR and CDR2 FQNEAQ (reference sequence). CDR3 length equals 17 residues. J lost 1 base, V lost 7 bases, and 12 bases had no gene match. CDR3 nucleotides: TGTGCCAGCAACTACATTGATATAGCGGGGGGCACAGATACGCAGTATTTT. Translated, it gives CASNYIDIAGGTDTQYF.

The chain recombines TRBV6-6 with TRBJ1-5, with TRBD1 as a possible D gene (6 bases). This CDR3 spans 15 amino acids. Germline-derived CDR1 and CDR2 are MNHNY and SVGAGI (reference sequence). Trimming removed 2 bases from V and 7 bases from J, with 15 bases in between. The CDR3 bases are TGTGCCAGCAGTTACGTCAGGGGCGCTCACCAGCCCCAGCATTTT. This translates into CASSYVRGAHQPQHF.

The chain recombines TRBV6-4 with TRBJ2-3; a weak D match, TRBD2 (6 bases). This CDR3 has 14 residues. Germline CDR1 is MRHNA and CDR2 is SNTAGT. Between the trimmed V and J ends, which lost 11 bases and 2 bases, there was a span of 17 bases. The CDR3 here is CAVGRAGYTDTQYF. As DNA, the CDR3 is TGTGCCGTGGGGCGGGCGGGATACACAGATACGCAGTATTTT.

In its sample, this clone was seen a few times. The chain is built from TRBV6-5 and TRBJ1-4; D is unclear. The germline V gene encodes CDR1 MNHEY and CDR2 SVGAGI. CDR3 length: 13 amino acids. The V gene lost 8 bases and the J gene lost 3 bases, with 10 bases spanning the gap. CDR3 sequence reads: CASRGHPNEKLFF. DNA of the CDR3: TGTGCCAGCCGAGGGCATCCTAATGAAAAACTGTTTTTT.

This chain links TRBV27 with TRBJ2-1; 8 bases map to TRBD2. V lost 0 bases to trimming and J lost 9 bases; unmatched junction nucleotides: 16. CDR1 is MNHEY, CDR2 SMNVEV, per germline (reference sequence). CDR3 length: 18 amino acids. The CDR3 bases are TGTGCCAGCAGTTTATCGGCGAATAGCGGGAACGGTGTAGGTGAGCAGTTCTTC. Encoded protein: CASSLSANSGNGVGEQFF.

This rearrangement joins TRBV19 to TRBJ1-5; no reliable D call. Germline values: CDR1 LNHDA, CDR2 SQIVND (reference sequence). Trimming shortened V by 8 bases and J by 2 bases, and 7 bases separated the two germline ends. This CDR3 contains 12 residues. CDR3 DNA sequence: TGTGCCAGTGCAGGCTGCAATCAGCCCCAGCATTTT. Its protein product is CASAGCNQPQHF.

This chain joins TRBV30 and TRBJ2-1, with 11 bases aligning to TRBD2. J lost 5 bases, V lost 2 bases, and 11 bases had no gene match. The CDR3 runs 17 residues. The V gene's germline CDR1 is GTSNPN and CDR2 SVGIG (reference sequence). DNA for the CDR3: TGTGCCTGGAGTTGGCTAGCGGGGGGACGACGAAACAATGAGCAGTTCTTC. Amino acid sequence: CAWSWLAGGRRNNEQFF. Full variable domain (rest looked up from reference TRBV30 and TRBJ2-1): SQTIHQWPATLVQPVGSPLSLECTVEGTSNPNLYWYRQAAGRGLQLLFYSVGIGQISSEVPQNLSASRPQDRQFILSSKKLLLSDSGFYLCAWSWLAGGRRNNEQFFGPGTRLTVL.

The chain recombines TRBV18 with TRBJ2-2; 7 bases fit TRBD1. The V and J ends lost 3 bases and 4 bases, in that order; junction bases with no gene match: 14. The CDR3 runs 18 residues. In germline, CDR1 is KGHSH, CDR2 LQKENI. CDR3 sequence: CASSPATPLTGPTGELFF. The CDR3 DNA reads TGTGCCAGCTCACCCGCCACCCCCCTGACAGGGCCCACCGGGGAGCTGTTTTTT.

The chain couples TRBV5-6 to TRBJ1-4; 8 nucleotides agree with TRBD1. Germline V gene lookup returns CDR1 SGHDT and CDR2 YYEEEE. The CDR3 runs 14 residues. Trimming cost V 4 bases and J 8 bases; bases outside gene matches: 7. CDR3 residues: CASSQGQAGEKLFF. For the CDR3, the DNA is TGTGCCAGCAGCCAGGGACAGGCGGGCGAAAAACTGTTTTTT.

The chain uses TRBV27 and TRBJ2-1, with 14 bases lining up with TRBD2. This CDR3 comprises 15 residues. Germline V gives CDR1 MNHEY, CDR2 SMNVEV (reference sequence). Trimming took 4 bases from V and 9 from J; bases not matched to a gene: 5. CDR3: CASSSPGLAGVEQFF. The CDR3 bases are TGTGCCAGCAGTTCCCCGGGACTAGCGGGAGTTGAGCAGTTCTTC.

The chain joins TRBV19 to TRBJ2-3; 15 bases align to TRBD2. The CDR3 runs 18 residues. The trim removed 1 base at V and 5 bases at J, leaving 7 bases unmatched. Germline V CDR1 and CDR2: LNHDA, SQIVND (reference sequence). The chain's CDR3 is CASSIALWTSGGGDTQYF. The CDR3 coding sequence is TGTGCCAGTAGTATAGCCTTATGGACTAGCGGGGGGGGAGATACGCAGTATTTT. Drawing the rest from reference TRBV19 and TRBJ2-3, the complete variable domain is DGGITQSPKYLFRKEGQNVTLSCEQNLNHDAMYWYRQDPGQGLRLIYYSQIVNDFQKGDIAEGYSVSREKKESFPLTVTSAQKNPTAFYLCASSIALWTSGGGDTQYFGPGTRLTVL.

The rearrangement joins TRBV7-2 to TRBJ1-4; 8 nucleotides agree with TRBD1. V dropped 5 bases and J dropped 8; count of bases not matched to a gene: 19. This CDR3 is built from 18 residues. From germline, CDR1 is SGHTA and CDR2 FQGNSA. The CDR3, as DNA: TGTGCCAGCAGCGCCAGCCCCCCCTCAGGACAGGGCGGCGAAAAACTGTTTTTT. This gives the protein CASSASPPSGQGGEKLFF.

As DNA, the CDR3 is TGTGCCAGCAGTCAAGGGGCACCCTATGGCTACACCTTC. Amino acid sequence: CASSQGAPYGYTF. The chain joins TRBV2 to TRBJ1-2; weak D call: TRBD1 (5 bases). The V gene lost 5 bases and the J gene lost 4 bases, with 11 bases spanning the gap. Germline V lookup: CDR1 SNHLY, CDR2 FYNNEI. There are 13 residues in the CDR3. Combining the CDR3 with reference TRBV2 and TRBJ1-2 gives the whole variable domain EPEVTQTPSHQVTQMGQEVILRCVPISNHLYFYWYRQILGQKVEFLVSFYNNEISEKSEIFDDQFSVERPDGSNFTLKIRSTKLEDSAMYFCASSQGAPYGYTFGSGTRLTVV.

V and J are TRBV4-1 and TRBJ2-3; a possible D gene is TRBD1 (6 bases). The CDR3 sequence is 16 residues long. Between the trimmed V and J ends, which lost 0 bases and 1 base, there was a span of 11 bases. Germline V lookup: CDR1 MGHRA, CDR2 YSYEKL. The CDR3 DNA sequence: TGCGCCAGCAGCCAAGATTCGAACAGGGGCACAGATACGCAGTATTTT. Its protein is CASSQDSNRGTDTQYF.

J is TRBJ1-5 and V is TRBV6-1, with 9 bases identical to TRBD1. Germline V gene lookup returns CDR1 MNHNS and CDR2 SASEGT. V shed 6 bases and J 2 bases; nucleotides not matched to a gene: 8. CDR3 length: 16 residues. The CDR3 region has the DNA TGTGCCAGCAGAGAACAGGGGGCCCTGGGCAATCAGCCCCAGCATTTT. Translating it yields CASREQGALGNQPQHF.